The 18 T cell receptor beta chains below were found in one sample sequenced in a study of neurological immune-mediated disorders. TCRdb reprocessed the 5' RACE reads via MiXCR and lists one record per CDR3 protein. The sample yields about 65,000 distinct CDR3 sequences, approximately 4.2% seen once. Material for sequencing was PBMCs. Every receptor here comes from a man between 50 and 59 years old with multiple sclerosis.

At least ten counts were recorded for this clonotype. The genes are TRBV28 and TRBJ1-4; D may be TRBD1 (5 bases). Deletions cut 5 bases from V and 5 bases from J, with 12 bases between. The germline gives CDR1 MDHEN, CDR2 SYDVKM. The CDR3 is made up of 14 amino acids. CDR3 in amino acids: CASSRAGPNEKLFF. The CDR3 DNA reads TGTGCCAGCAGTAGGGCAGGGCCGAATGAAAAACTGTTTTTT. The full variable domain, its missing parts supplied by reference TRBV28 and TRBJ1-4, is DVKVTQSSRYLVKRTGEKVFLECVQDMDHENMFWYRQDPGLGLRLIYFSYDVKMKEKGDIPEGYSVSREKKERFSLILESASTNQTSMYLCASSRAGPNEKLFFGSGTQLSVL.

This clonotype came up many times. The V and J genes are TRBV15 and TRBJ2-3, with D possibly being TRBD2 (5 bases). The CDR3 is 17 amino acids. The V gene's germline CDR1 is LNHNV and CDR2 YYDKDF (reference sequence). Trimming took off 0 bases at V and 0 bases at J, with 13 bases between the two ends. The CDR3 DNA follows: TGTGCCACCAGCAGAGATCTCGGAGGACCTAGCACAGATACGCAGTATTTT. Protein sequence: CATSRDLGGPSTDTQYF.

This clonotype came up many times. This sequence joins TRBV20-1 and TRBJ2-4; TRBD2 aligns across 8 bases. With V trimmed by 6 bases and J by 0 bases, 7 bases remained unmatched. The germline CDR1 and CDR2 sequences are DFQATT and SNEGSKA (reference sequence). This CDR3 comprises 15 residues. The CDR3 here is CSAALAGLAKNIQYF. The CDR3 DNA is TGCAGTGCAGCTTTAGCGGGGCTAGCCAAAAACATTCAGTACTTC.

This clonotype was counted ten times or more. The J gene is TRBJ1-4, the V gene TRBV7-9; 11 positions match TRBD1. CDR3 length: 15 residues. CDR1 and CDR2 from the germline V gene are SEHNR and FQNEAQ (reference sequence). Losses at the gene ends were 5 bases for V and 8 bases for J; bases not matched to a gene: 7. The CDR3 here is CASSPTDRGREKLFF. The CDR3 DNA is TGTGCCAGCAGCCCCACGGACAGGGGGCGGGAAAAACTGTTTTTT.

Ten or more counts support this clonotype. V is TRBV4-1 and J is TRBJ2-5; 9 nucleotides match TRBD1. The CDR3 contains 16 residues. V shed 6 bases and J 5 bases; nucleotides not matched to a gene: 13. The germline V gene encodes CDR1 MGHRA and CDR2 YSYEKL. In DNA, the CDR3 is TGCGCCAGCAGTGAAGCACCGACAGGGGGTCATGAGACCCAGTACTTC. Amino acids: CASSEAPTGGHETQYF.

This clonotype came up many times. The J gene is TRBJ2-5, the V gene TRBV7-2; 7 nucleotides line up with TRBD2. The CDR3 extends over 16 amino acids. Germline CDR1 SGHTA, CDR2 FQGNSA. Germline trimming cut 0 bases from V and 1 base from J; bases unmatched to any gene: 5. The CDR3 loop is CASSLAGGGIQETQYF. CDR3 sequence (DNA): TGTGCCAGCAGCTTAGCCGGCGGGGGTATCCAAGAGACCCAGTACTTC. Looking up the rest from reference TRBV7-2 and TRBJ2-5 gives the full variable domain: GAGVSQSPSNKVTEKGKDVELRCDPISGHTALYWYRQSLGQGLEFLIYFQGNSAPDKSGLPSDRFSAERTGGSVSTLTIQRTQQEDSAVYLCASSLAGGGIQETQYFGPGTRLLVL.

This clonotype has ten or more counts. V and J are TRBV7-2 and TRBJ2-2, with D possibly being TRBD2 (6 bases). Germline V gene lookup returns CDR1 SGHTA and CDR2 FQGNSA. The CDR3 has 16 residues. Trimming pared 0 bases from V and 4 bases from J, leaving 12 bases between. CDR3 region: CASSLAGSGGTGELFF. The CDR3 nucleotides are TGTGCCAGCAGCTTAGCAGGCTCCGGGGGCACCGGGGAGCTGTTTTTT.

This clonotype was recorded at least ten times. V gene TRBV7-2 combines with J gene TRBJ2-3; D remains unclear. This CDR3 is built from 17 residues. Germline CDR1 and CDR2: SGHTA and FQGNSA. The ends were cut back, 2 bases at V and 0 bases at J, with 15 bases in the middle. Here the CDR3 reads CASSLSVLLSSTDTQYF. DNA of the CDR3: TGTGCCAGCAGCTTATCGGTCCTCCTCTCTAGCACAGATACGCAGTATTTT. The variable domain in full, with the rest retrieved from reference TRBV7-2 and TRBJ2-3, is GAGVSQSPSNKVTEKGKDVELRCDPISGHTALYWYRQSLGQGLEFLIYFQGNSAPDKSGLPSDRFSAERTGGSVSTLTIQRTQQEDSAVYLCASSLSVLLSSTDTQYFGPGTRLTVL.

This clonotype has a count of ten or more. The V gene is TRBV5-1, the J gene TRBJ1-3, with D tentatively TRBD1 (5 bases). Germline V gene lookup returns CDR1 SGHRS and CDR2 YFSETQ. This CDR3 spans 16 amino acids. Trimming took 3 bases from V and 3 from J, leaving 16 bases between them. CDR3 region: CASSSNLQTVGNTIYF. CDR3 DNA: TGCGCCAGCAGCTCAAATTTACAGACAGTTGGAAACACCATATATTTT.

This clonotype was detected ten times or more. The CDR3 sequence: CASSRKPGLDITDTQYF. CDR3 in DNA: TGTGCCAGCAGCCGAAAGCCGGGACTAGATATCACAGATACGCAGTATTTT. This rearrangement joins TRBV12-3 or TRBV12-4 to TRBJ2-3; TRBD2 agrees at 8 bases. The CDR3 loop spans 17 amino acids. V gave up 6 bases and J gave up 2 bases; unmatched junction bases: 13.

This clonotype was found many times. The CDR3 region is CASSQDSFQPQHF. The CDR3 bases are TGCGCCAGCAGCCAGGACAGCTTTCAGCCCCAGCATTTT. The V and J genes are TRBV5-1 and TRBJ1-5; TRBD1 is a possible D gene (6 bases). V was pared by 4 bases and J by 6 bases, with 11 bases between. The CDR3 length is 13 residues. Germline V gives CDR1 SGHRS, CDR2 YFSETQ. The complete variable domain, with remaining parts taken from reference TRBV5-1 and TRBJ1-5, reads KAGVTQTPRYLIKTRGQQVTLSCSPISGHRSVSWYQQTPGQGLQFLFEYFSETQRNKGNFPGRFSGRQFSNSRSEMNVSTLELGDSALYLCASSQDSFQPQHFGDGTRLSIL.

This clonotype was seen a handful of times. This chain connects TRBV28 to TRBJ1-2, with a weak D call TRBD1 (5 bases). The germline CDR1 and CDR2 sequences are MDHEN and SYDVKM. V was clipped by 8 bases and J by 3 bases, with 19 bases between them. This CDR3 is built from 15 residues. The CDR3 region is CASQRPAVGDYGYTF. The DNA for the CDR3 is TGTGCCAGCCAACGCCCCGCGGTGGGGGACTATGGCTACACCTTC.

This clonotype appeared many times. V usage is TRBV12-3 or TRBV12-4 and J usage is TRBJ2-1, with 9 positions matching TRBD1. The CDR3 is 15 residues long. V lost 6 bases to trimming and J lost 5 bases; unmatched junction nucleotides: 8. For the CDR3, the DNA is TGTGCCAGCAGCCACAGGGGGCGTAGGAACAATGAGCAGTTCTTC. This translates into CASSHRGRRNNEQFF.

With respect to this clonotype: The junction does not match germline at one end; this may be a read error. The rearrangement joins TRBV6-2 or TRBV6-3 to TRBJ1-5; D perhaps matches TRBD1 (6 bases). The CDR3 covers 11 residues. Germline V gene data show CDR1 as MNHEY and CDR2 as SVGEGT. The CDR3 here is CASSDRDIPNF. The CDR3 coding sequence is TGTGCCAGCAGTGACCGGGACATTCCGAATTTT.

This clonotype was observed at least ten times. The chain joins TRBV7-8 to TRBJ2-5; TRBD2 aligns across 10 bases. Germline V CDR1 and CDR2: SGHVS, FQNEAQ. This CDR3 contains 15 residues. J gave up 1 base and V 5 bases, and 4 bases lay outside the gene matches. Written as DNA, the CDR3 is TGTGCCAGCAGCCGAGCGGGGGGGGTCCAAGAGACCCAGTACTTC. Protein sequence: CASSRAGGVQETQYF.

This clonotype was counted many times. The J gene is TRBJ1-5, the V gene TRBV20-1; D possibly corresponds to TRBD1 (6 bases). This CDR3 has 15 amino acids. V was trimmed by 3 bases and J by 5 bases, leaving 17 bases between them. Germline V gene data show CDR1 as DFQATT and CDR2 as SNEGSKA (reference sequence). The CDR3 here is CSARPLGAAHQPQHF. The CDR3 DNA sequence: TGCAGTGCTAGGCCTCTGGGGGCCGCTCATCAGCCCCAGCATTTT.

This clonotype was observed at least ten times. The V call is TRBV4-1, the J call TRBJ2-3; D gene ambiguous. Germline CDR1 MGHRA, CDR2 YSYEKL. This CDR3 has 18 residues. Trimming shortened V by 0 bases and J by 2 bases, and 18 bases separated the two germline ends. The CDR3 here is CASSQDGLGPADTDTQYF. In DNA, the CDR3 is TGCGCCAGCAGCCAAGATGGTCTCGGGCCAGCTGACACAGATACGCAGTATTTT.

This clonotype has at least ten counts. This chain uses TRBV5-1 with TRBJ2-1; the match to TRBD2 covers 15 bases. Germline-derived CDR1 and CDR2 are SGHRS and YFSETQ. With V trimmed by 4 bases and J by 6 bases, 5 bases remained unmatched. This CDR3 is built from 16 residues. This chain's CDR3 is CASSRGLAGGTNEQFF. The CDR3 nucleotides read TGCGCCAGCAGCCGGGGACTAGCGGGGGGCACCAATGAGCAGTTCTTC.